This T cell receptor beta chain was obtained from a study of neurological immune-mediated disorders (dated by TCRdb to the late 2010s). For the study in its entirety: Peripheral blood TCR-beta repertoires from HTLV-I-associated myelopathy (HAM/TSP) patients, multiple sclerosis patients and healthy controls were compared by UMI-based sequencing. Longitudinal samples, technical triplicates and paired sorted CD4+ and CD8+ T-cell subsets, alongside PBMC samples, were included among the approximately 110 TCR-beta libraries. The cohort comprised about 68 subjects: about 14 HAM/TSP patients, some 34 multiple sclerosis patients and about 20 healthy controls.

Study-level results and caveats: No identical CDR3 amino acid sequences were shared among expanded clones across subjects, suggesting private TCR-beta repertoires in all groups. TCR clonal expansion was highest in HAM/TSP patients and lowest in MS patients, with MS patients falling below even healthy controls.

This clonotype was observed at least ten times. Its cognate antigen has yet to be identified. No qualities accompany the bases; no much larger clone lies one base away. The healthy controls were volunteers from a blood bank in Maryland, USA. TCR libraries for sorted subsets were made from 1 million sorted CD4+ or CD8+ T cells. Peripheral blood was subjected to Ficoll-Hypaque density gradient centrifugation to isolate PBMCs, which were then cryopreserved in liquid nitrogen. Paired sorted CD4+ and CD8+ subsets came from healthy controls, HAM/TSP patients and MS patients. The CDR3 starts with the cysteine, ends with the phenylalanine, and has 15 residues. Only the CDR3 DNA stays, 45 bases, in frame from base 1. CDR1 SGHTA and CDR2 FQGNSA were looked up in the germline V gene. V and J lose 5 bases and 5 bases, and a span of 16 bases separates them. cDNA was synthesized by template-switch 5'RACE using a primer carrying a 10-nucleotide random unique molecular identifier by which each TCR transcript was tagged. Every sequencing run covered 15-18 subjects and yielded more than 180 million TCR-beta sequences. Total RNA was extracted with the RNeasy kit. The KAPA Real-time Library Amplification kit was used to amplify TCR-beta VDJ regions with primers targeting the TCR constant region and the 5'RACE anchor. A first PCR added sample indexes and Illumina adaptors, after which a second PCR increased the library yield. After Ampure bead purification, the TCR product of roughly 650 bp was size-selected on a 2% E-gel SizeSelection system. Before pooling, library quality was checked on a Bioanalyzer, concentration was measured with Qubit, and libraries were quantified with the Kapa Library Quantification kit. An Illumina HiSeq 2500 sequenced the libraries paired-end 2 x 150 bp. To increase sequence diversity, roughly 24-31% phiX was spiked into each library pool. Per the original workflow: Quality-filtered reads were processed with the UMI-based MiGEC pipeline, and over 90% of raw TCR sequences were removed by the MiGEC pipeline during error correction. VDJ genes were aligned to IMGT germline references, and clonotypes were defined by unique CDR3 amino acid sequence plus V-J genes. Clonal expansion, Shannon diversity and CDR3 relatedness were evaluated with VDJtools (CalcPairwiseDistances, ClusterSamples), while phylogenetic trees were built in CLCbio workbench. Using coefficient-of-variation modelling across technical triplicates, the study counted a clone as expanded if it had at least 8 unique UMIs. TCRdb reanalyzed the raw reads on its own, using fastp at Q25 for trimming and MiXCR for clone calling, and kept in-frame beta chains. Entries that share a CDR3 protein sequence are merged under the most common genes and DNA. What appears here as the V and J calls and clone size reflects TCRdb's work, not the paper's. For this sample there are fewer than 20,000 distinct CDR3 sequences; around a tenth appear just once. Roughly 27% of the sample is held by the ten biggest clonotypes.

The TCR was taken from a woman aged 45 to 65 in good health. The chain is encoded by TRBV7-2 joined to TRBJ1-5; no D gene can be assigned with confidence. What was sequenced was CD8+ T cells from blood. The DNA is TGTGCCAGCAGCCCAGGCGGCGCACTTCATCAGCCCCAGCATTTT. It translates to CASSPGGALHQPQHF.